This T cell receptor (beta chain) was identified during a study of control samples from healthy donors and cancer patients. The protocol was immunoSEQ multiplex PCR, while the TCRdb copy is restricted to in-frame clones and leaves out a portion. The sample carries about 130,000 clones, about 95% recorded once. Germline V gene data show CDR1 as MDHEN and CDR2 as SYDVKM. V was shortened by 3 bases and J by 5 bases, with 10 bases between the two germline ends. The CDR3 has 13 residues. This receptor was obtained from a man aged 25 to 40 in good health. Input material: blood. The chain combines TRBV28 with TRBJ1-1; D unresolved. Here the CDR3 DNA reads TGTGCCAGCAGTTTGAATCGGGGAACTGAAGCTTTCTTT. It encodes CASSLNRGTEAFF.